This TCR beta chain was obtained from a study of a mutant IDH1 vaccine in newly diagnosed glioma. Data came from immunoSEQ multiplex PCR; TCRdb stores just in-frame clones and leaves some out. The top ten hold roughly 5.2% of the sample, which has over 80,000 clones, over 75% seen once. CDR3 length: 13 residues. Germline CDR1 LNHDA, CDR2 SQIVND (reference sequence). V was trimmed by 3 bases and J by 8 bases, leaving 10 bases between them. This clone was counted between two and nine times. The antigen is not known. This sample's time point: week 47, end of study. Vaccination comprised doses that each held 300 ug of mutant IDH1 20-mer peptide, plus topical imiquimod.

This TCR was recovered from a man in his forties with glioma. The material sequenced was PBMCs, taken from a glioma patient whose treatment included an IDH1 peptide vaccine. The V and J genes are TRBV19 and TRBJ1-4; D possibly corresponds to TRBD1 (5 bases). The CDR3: CASSMGRSEKLFF. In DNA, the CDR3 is TGTGCCAGTAGTATGGGGCGGTCCGAAAAACTGTTTTTT.